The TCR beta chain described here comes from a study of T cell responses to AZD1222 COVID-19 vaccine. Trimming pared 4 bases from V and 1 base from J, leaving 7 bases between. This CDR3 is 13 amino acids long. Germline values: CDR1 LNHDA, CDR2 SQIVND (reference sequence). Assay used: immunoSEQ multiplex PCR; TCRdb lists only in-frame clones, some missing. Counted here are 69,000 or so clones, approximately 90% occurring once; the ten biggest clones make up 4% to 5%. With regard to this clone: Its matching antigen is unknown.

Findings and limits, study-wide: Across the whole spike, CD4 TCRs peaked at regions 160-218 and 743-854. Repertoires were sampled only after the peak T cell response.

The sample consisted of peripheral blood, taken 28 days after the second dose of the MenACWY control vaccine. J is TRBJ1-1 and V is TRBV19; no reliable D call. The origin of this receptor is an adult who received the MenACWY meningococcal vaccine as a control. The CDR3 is CASSTTGNTEAFF. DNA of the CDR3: TGTGCCAGTAGTACGACTGGGAACACTGAAGCTTTCTTT.